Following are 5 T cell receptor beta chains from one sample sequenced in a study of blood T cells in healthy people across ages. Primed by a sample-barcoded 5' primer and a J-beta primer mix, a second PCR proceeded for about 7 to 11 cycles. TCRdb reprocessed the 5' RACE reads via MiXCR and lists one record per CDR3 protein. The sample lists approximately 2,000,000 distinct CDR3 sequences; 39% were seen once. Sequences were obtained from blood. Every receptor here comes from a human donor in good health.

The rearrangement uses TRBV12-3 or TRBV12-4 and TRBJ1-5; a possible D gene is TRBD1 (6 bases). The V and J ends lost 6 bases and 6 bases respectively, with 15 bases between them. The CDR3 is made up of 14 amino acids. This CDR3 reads CASSIQGLRQPQHF. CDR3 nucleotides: TGTGCCAGCAGCATTCAGGGGTTACGTCAGCCCCAGCATTTT.

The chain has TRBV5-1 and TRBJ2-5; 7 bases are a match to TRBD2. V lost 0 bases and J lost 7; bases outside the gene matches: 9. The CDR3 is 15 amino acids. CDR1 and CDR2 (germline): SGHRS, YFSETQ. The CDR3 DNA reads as TGCGCCAGCAGCTTGGATCTAGCGGAAGGTGCGACCCAGTACTTC. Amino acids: CASSLDLAEGATQYF.

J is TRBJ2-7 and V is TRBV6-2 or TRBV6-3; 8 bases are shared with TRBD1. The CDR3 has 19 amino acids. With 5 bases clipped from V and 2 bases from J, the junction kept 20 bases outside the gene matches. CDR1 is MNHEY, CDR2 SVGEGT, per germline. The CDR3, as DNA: TGTGCCAGCAGTCCGCTGACCGGGACAGGCATATTGCGTACCTACGAGCAGTACTTC. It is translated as CASSPLTGTGILRTYEQYF.

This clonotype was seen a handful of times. The CDR3 nucleotides read TGTGCCAGCAGTTACTCAAAATGGACTGGCGGGGGAGAGACCCAGTACTTC. Its protein product is CASSYSKWTGGGETQYF. V and J are TRBV6-2 or TRBV6-3 and TRBJ2-5; TRBD2 aligns across 7 bases. After removal of 0 bases from V and 4 bases from J, the junction contained 11 bases not matched to a gene. The CDR3 spans 17 residues. CDR1 and CDR2 from the germline V gene are MNHEY and SVGEGT.

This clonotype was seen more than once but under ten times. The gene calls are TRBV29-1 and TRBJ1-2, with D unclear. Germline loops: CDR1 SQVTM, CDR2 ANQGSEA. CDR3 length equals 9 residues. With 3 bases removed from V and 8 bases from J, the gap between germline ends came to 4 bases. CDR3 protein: CSVDLGYTF. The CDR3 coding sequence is TGCAGCGTTGATCTCGGCTACACCTTC.